This T cell receptor (beta chain) comes out of a study of Ad26.COV2.S vaccination and SARS-CoV-2 variants. Germline values: CDR1 SGHTA, CDR2 FQGNSA. With 1 base clipped from V and 1 base from J, the junction kept 6 bases outside the gene matches. The CDR3 is 16 amino acids. As for treatment: about 20 received Ad26.COV2.S at low or high dose, single or two shots; five or six received placebo; per-sample allocation not given. Collection of samples fell on day 63 after the first vaccine or placebo injection. Produced via immunoSEQ multiplex PCR; TCRdb's table is partial and in-frame only. The profile covers around 380,000 clones, with roughly nine tenths appearing a single time and 3% to 3.5% taken by the ten largest.

The sample consisted of peripheral blood, taken in a trial of Ad26.COV2.S vaccine versus placebo. This sequence joins TRBV7-2 and TRBJ1-1; 7 bases are shared with TRBD1. The origin of this receptor is a person aged 18-65 years who received the Ad26.COV2.S COVID-19 vaccine or a placebo. CDR3 nucleotide sequence: TGTGCCAGCAGCTTAGTCACAGGGGAGGGGAACACTGAAGCTTTCTTT. It encodes CASSLVTGEGNTEAFF.